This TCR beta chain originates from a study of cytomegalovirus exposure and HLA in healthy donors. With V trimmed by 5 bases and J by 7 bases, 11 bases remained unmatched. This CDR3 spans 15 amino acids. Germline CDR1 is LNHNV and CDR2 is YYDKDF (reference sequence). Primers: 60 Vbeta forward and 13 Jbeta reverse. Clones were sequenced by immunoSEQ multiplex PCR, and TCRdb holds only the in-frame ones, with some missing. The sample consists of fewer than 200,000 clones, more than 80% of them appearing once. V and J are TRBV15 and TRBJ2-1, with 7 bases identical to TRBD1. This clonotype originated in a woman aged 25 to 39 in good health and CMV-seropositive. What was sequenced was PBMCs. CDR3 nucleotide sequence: TGTGCCACCAGCGAAGCTAACAGGGGCAGGAATGAGCAGTTCTTC. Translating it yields CATSEANRGRNEQFF.